Presented here are 11 T cell receptor beta chains from one specimen sequenced in a study of cytomegalovirus exposure and HLA in healthy donors. Clones were sequenced by immunoSEQ multiplex PCR, and TCRdb holds only the in-frame ones, with some missing. The sample includes over 100,000 clones, around 92% of them seen just once. The sample comprised PBMCs. These receptor sequences come from a man aged 25-45 years in good health and CMV-seronegative.

The V call is TRBV4-2, the J call TRBJ2-1, with 12 bases identical to TRBD2. The CDR3 is 17 amino acids. The V gene end was trimmed by 1 base and the J gene end by 10 bases; junction bases not matched to a gene: 11. Germline V gene sequence: CDR1 LGHNA, CDR2 YNFKEQ. The CDR3 sequence is CASSQAQLAGGTEEQFF. Written as DNA, the CDR3 is TGTGCCAGCAGCCAAGCACAACTAGCGGGGGGCACGGAGGAGCAGTTCTTC.

The chain employs TRBV6-1 and TRBJ1-2; no clear D. V dropped 8 bases and J dropped 6 bases, with 16 bases sitting between them. This CDR3 spans 13 amino acids. Germline loops: CDR1 MNHNS, CDR2 SASEGT. The CDR3 sequence: CASHEVPGDGYTF. CDR3 DNA: TGTGCCAGCCACGAAGTACCGGGAGATGGCTACACCTTC.

The chain employs TRBV13 and TRBJ1-1; D may be TRBD1 (5 bases). The CDR3 is made up of 16 amino acids. Germline V CDR1 and CDR2: PRHDT, FYEKMQ (reference sequence). V was shortened by 5 bases and J by 1 base, with 17 bases between the two germline ends. DNA for the CDR3: TGTGCCAGCAGCACCGTTTTGGGGGGGGAGAACACTGAAGCTTTCTTT. Translated: CASSTVLGGENTEAFF.

This sequence joins TRBV7-3 and TRBJ2-3, with TRBD2 matching over 11 bases. Germline loops: CDR1 SGHTA, CDR2 FQGTGA. J lost 0 bases, V lost 5 bases, and 1 base had no gene match. The CDR3 totals 15 residues. CDR3: CASSRLAGSTDTQYF. The DNA of the CDR3 is TGTGCCAGCAGCCGACTAGCGGGGAGCACAGATACGCAGTATTTT. Full variable domain (outside the CDR3, taken from reference TRBV7-3 and TRBJ2-3): GAGVSQTPSNKVTEKGKYVELRCDPISGHTALYWYRQSLGQGPEFLIYFQGTGAADDSGLPNDRFFAVRPEGSVSTLKIQRTERGDSAVYLCASSRLAGSTDTQYFGPGTRLTVL.

This clone was picked up one time. The V gene is TRBV7-3, the J gene TRBJ2-5; 10 nucleotides agree with TRBD1. Unmatched junction bases numbered 0, after V lost 4 bases and J lost 4 bases. This CDR3 has 13 amino acids. The germline V gene has CDR1 SGHTA and CDR2 FQGTGA. The CDR3 region is CASSWDRGETQYF. The DNA for the CDR3 is TGTGCCAGCAGCTGGGACAGGGGAGAGACCCAGTACTTC.

The chain links TRBV5-1 to TRBJ2-3; 9 bases align to TRBD1. The CDR3 is 16 amino acids. Trimming removed 4 bases from V and 4 bases from J; junction bases left unmatched: 10. The germline V gene has CDR1 SGHRS and CDR2 YFSETQ. The CDR3, as DNA: TGCGCCAGCAGCCTTTCCGGGACAGGGTCAGCAGATACGCAGTATTTT. This codes for CASSLSGTGSADTQYF. Using reference TRBV5-1 and TRBJ2-3 for the parts outside the CDR3, the full variable domain is KAGVTQTPRYLIKTRGQQVTLSCSPISGHRSVSWYQQTPGQGLQFLFEYFSETQRNKGNFPGRFSGRQFSNSRSEMNVSTLELGDSALYLCASSLSGTGSADTQYFGPGTRLTVL.

The J gene is TRBJ1-2, the V gene TRBV18; weak D call: TRBD1 (6 bases). Trimming took 3 bases from V and 1 from J, leaving 15 bases between them. Looked up from germline, CDR1 is KGHSH and CDR2 is LQKENI. The CDR3 consists of 16 residues. The CDR3 region has the DNA TGTGCCAGCTCACCCCCCCCAGGGGCCGGTAACTATGGCTACACCTTC. Translated, it gives CASSPPPGAGNYGYTF. Full variable domain (rest looked up from reference TRBV18 and TRBJ1-2): NAGVMQNPRHLVRRRGQEARLRCSPMKGHSHVYWYRQLPEEGLKFMVYLQKENIIDESGMPKERFSAEFPKEGPSILRIQQVVRGDSAAYFCASSPPPGAGNYGYTFGSGTRLTVV.

This chain uses TRBV6-5 with TRBJ1-4; D gene unclear. V shed 8 bases and J shed 8 bases, with 9 bases lying between them. The CDR3 is made up of 11 amino acids. The V gene's germline CDR1 is MNHEY and CDR2 SVGAGI. For the CDR3, the DNA is TGTGCCAGCTCCGAGGGCGAAAAACTGTTTTTT. Translating gives CASSEGEKLFF.

This rearrangement joins TRBV28 to TRBJ2-7, with 8 positions matching TRBD1. Germline CDR1 and CDR2: MDHEN and SYDVKM. Trimming took 6 bases from V and 5 from J; bases not matched to a gene: 9. This CDR3 has 14 amino acids. This CDR3 reads CASRTTGAPHEQYF. CDR3 DNA sequence: TGTGCCAGCAGGACGACAGGGGCACCCCACGAGCAGTACTTC.

The J gene is TRBJ1-2, the V gene TRBV5-1; D unclear. Per the germline V gene, CDR1 is SGHRS and CDR2 is YFSETQ. The CDR3 sequence is 13 residues long. V gave up 0 bases and J gave up 5 bases, with 8 bases separating them. CDR3 sequence reads: CASSLVAGYGYTF. Here the CDR3 DNA reads TGCGCCAGCAGCTTGGTTGCGGGATATGGCTACACCTTC.

This chain uses TRBV6-6 with TRBJ1-4; 8 bases fit TRBD1. This CDR3 has 16 residues. The germline V gene has CDR1 MNHNY and CDR2 SVGAGI (reference sequence). Trimming cost V 2 bases and J 5 bases; bases outside gene matches: 7. CDR3 in DNA: TGTGCCAGCAGTTACGTCAGGGGGCAGATCAATGAAAAACTGTTTTTT. It codes for CASSYVRGQINEKLFF.